This T cell receptor beta chain was found in a study of T cell repertoires in cytomegalovirus infection. Across the whole study: Recently described HLA-C-restricted plus well-studied HLA-B-restricted CMV epitopes were used. Public TCR beta signatures were indicative of both CMV infection and a matching HLA type. Notes on the study in general: In two of eight donors, the top clonotype was HLA-C-restricted CMV-specific. Adding up the frequency of public TCR beta families identified people who carried CMV plus the relevant HLA.

In regard to this clonotype: The antigen is not known.

TCRdb fed the reads into MiXCR, producing one record per CDR3 protein. The sample holds about 85,000 distinct CDR3 sequences; around 49% are singletons and the top ten take approximately 93%. This CDR3 comprises 12 residues. V was shortened by 7 bases and J by 7 bases, with 10 bases between the two germline ends. This sequence joins TRBV12-3 or TRBV12-4 and TRBJ2-2, with D perhaps TRBD1 (5 bases). The clonotype originates from a human donor in good health (CMV status not recorded). Some clones in this sample may be carry-over from other donors' samples. The input for sequencing was CD8+ T cells from cultured PBMCs, taken from culture after CMV antigen stimulation. The CDR3 DNA follows: TGTGCCAGCACACCAGGGTACGGGGAGCTGTTTTTT. This encodes CASTPGYGELFF.